This T cell receptor (beta chain) came from a study of PD-L1 blockade in urothelial cancer. The trim removed 3 bases at V and 0 bases at J, leaving 4 bases unmatched. CDR3 length: 15 amino acids. Looked up from germline, CDR1 is SGHDN and CDR2 is FVKESK. Described time point: pretreatment peripheral blood. TCRdb keeps only in-frame clones here, not all; method: immunoSEQ multiplex PCR. The data show around 79,000 clones, over 80% seen once. The chain links TRBV14 to TRBJ1-1, with 7 bases matching TRBD1. The specimen was PBMCs, collected around atezolizumab (anti-PD-L1) treatment. The receptor was isolated from a man in his forties with urothelial cancer. The CDR3: CASSQYTGVNTEAFF. In nucleotides, the CDR3 is TGTGCCAGCAGCCAGTATACAGGGGTGAACACTGAAGCTTTCTTT.